These 3 T cell receptor beta chains originate from one sample sequenced in a study of CD8 T cells in Susac syndrome. A quantity of about 0.45 to 1 ug RNA underwent reverse transcription using random hexamers. One entry per CDR3 protein results from TCRdb running MiXCR on the immunoSEQ multiplex PCR reads. The profile covers 200,000 to 300,000 distinct CDR3 sequences, with about 96% appearing a single time and 0.1% taken by the ten largest. What was sequenced was CD4+ T cells from PBMCs. These receptor sequences come from a human donor with Susac syndrome.

This clonotype appeared once. The V gene is TRBV29-1, the J gene TRBJ2-6; D unclear. Germline loops: CDR1 SQVTM, CDR2 ANQGSEA. The germline V and J ends were trimmed by 4 bases and 0 bases, with 10 bases remaining between them. This CDR3 comprises 15 residues. DNA for the CDR3: TGCAGCGTTGCGGAGAAGAGCTCTGGGGCCAACGTCCTGACTTTC. Its protein product is CSVAEKSSGANVLTF.

Here the CDR3 reads CASSTQRGPSYNEQFF. In DNA form, the CDR3 reads TGTGCCAGCAGTACCCAGAGGGGCCCTTCCTACAATGAGCAGTTCTTC. This chain uses TRBV27 with TRBJ2-1; D might be TRBD1 or TRBD2, each matching 5 bases. CDR1 and CDR2 from the germline V gene are MNHEY and SMNVEV (reference sequence). With 5 bases removed from V and 1 base from J, the gap between germline ends came to 15 bases. This CDR3 is built from 16 residues.

V usage is TRBV20-1 and J usage is TRBJ1-4, with D unclear. The CDR3 loop spans 12 amino acids. The germline V and J ends were trimmed by 3 bases and 8 bases, with 10 bases remaining between them. Germline assignment: CDR1 DFQATT and CDR2 SNEGSKA (reference sequence). The CDR3 DNA follows: TGCAGTGCTAGGAGGTTAGGCGAAAAACTGTTTTTT. Residues: CSARRLGEKLFF.